The 23 T cell receptor beta chains reported below all come from one sample, sequenced in a study of OX40 agonist ivuxolimab in advanced cancers. Sequencing was performed with immunoSEQ multiplex PCR; in TCRdb, only in-frame clones are kept and a portion is missing. The sample lists tens of thousands of clones; about 89% were seen once. The material was CD4+ or CD8+ T cells sorted from blood, obtained in a trial of the OX40 agonist ivuxolimab. The source of these receptors is an adult with an advanced solid tumor such as melanoma, head and neck, liver or kidney cancer.

This clone appeared once. J is TRBJ2-1 and V is TRBV6-1; D remains unclear. Germline CDR1 reads MNHNS; CDR2 reads SASEGT. CDR3 length: 15 residues. The V gene lost 3 bases and the J gene lost 0 bases, with 9 bases spanning the gap. CDR3 amino acids: CASSEEYSSYNEQFF. The CDR3 DNA follows: TGTGCCAGCAGTGAGGAGTACAGCTCCTACAATGAGCAGTTCTTC.

This chain joins TRBV9 and TRBJ2-7; no definite D call. V lost 0 bases to trimming and J lost 6 bases, with 10 bases between them. Germline assignment: CDR1 SGDLS and CDR2 YYNGEE. The CDR3 covers 13 residues. The CDR3 DNA reads as TGTGCCAGCAGCGTAGTCAGTAAGGGCGAGCAGTACTTC. Translation gives CASSVVSKGEQYF.

The chain joins TRBV4-3 to TRBJ1-5; 7 bases fit TRBD1. The CDR3 has 17 amino acids. The germline gives CDR1 LGHNA, CDR2 YSLEER. After removal of 2 bases from V and 2 bases from J, the junction contained 9 bases not matched to a gene. The CDR3 here is CASSQPGQAAGNQPQHF. CDR3 DNA sequence: TGCGCCAGCAGCCAACCTGGACAGGCGGCAGGCAATCAGCCCCAGCATTTT.

This clone was counted a single time. This chain connects TRBV27 to TRBJ2-5, with D maybe TRBD1 (5 bases). V was trimmed by 4 bases and J by 5 bases, leaving 20 bases between them. The CDR3 sequence is 16 residues long. Germline loops: CDR1 MNHEY, CDR2 SMNVEV (reference sequence). Here the CDR3 reads CASSSTSLIAGETQYF. CDR3 DNA sequence: TGTGCCAGCAGTTCAACGAGTTTGATAGCAGGGGAGACCCAGTACTTC.

This rearrangement joins TRBV4-2 to TRBJ2-7, with D possibly matching TRBD2 (5 bases). The V and J ends lost 4 bases and 1 base respectively, with 11 bases between them. Germline loops: CDR1 LGHNA, CDR2 YNFKEQ. This CDR3 is built from 14 residues. The CDR3 DNA reads TGTGCCAGCAGCCCCTCCCGGGAATCCTACGAGCAGTACTTC. This codes for CASSPSRESYEQYF.

In DNA form, the CDR3 reads TGTGCCAGCAGCCTAGGGCGCGGGACAATGAGCGAGCAGTACTTC. Translating it yields CASSLGRGTMSEQYF. The V call is TRBV7-2, the J call TRBJ2-7; D may correspond to TRBD1 or TRBD2 (6 bases each). Trimming stripped 5 bases from V and 6 bases from J, with 20 bases between. Germline CDR1 reads SGHTA; CDR2 reads FQGNSA. The CDR3 length is 15 residues.

This clone came up a few times. This chain connects TRBV19 to TRBJ2-7; D uncertain. Trimming removed 4 bases at V and 6 bases at J, with 7 bases between. Per the germline V gene, CDR1 is LNHDA and CDR2 is SQIVND (reference sequence). This CDR3 contains 11 residues. The CDR3 region is CASSKSAEQYF. CDR3 sequence (DNA): TGTGCCAGTAGTAAGTCGGCCGAGCAGTACTTC.

In DNA form, the CDR3 reads TGTGCCAGCAGCTTACAGCTAGACCAAGAGACCCAGTACTTC. It encodes CASSLQLDQETQYF. The chain recombines TRBV13 with TRBJ2-5; D not certain. Trimming took off 2 bases at V and 0 bases at J, with 7 bases between the two ends. From germline, CDR1 is PRHDT and CDR2 FYEKMQ (reference sequence). The CDR3 sequence is 14 residues long.

This clone was observed once. This sequence joins TRBV9 and TRBJ2-1; D perhaps matches TRBD2 (5 bases). The germline CDR1 and CDR2 sequences are SGDLS and YYNGEE. The germline V and J ends were trimmed by 3 bases and 3 bases, with 10 bases remaining between them. This CDR3 has 14 amino acids. The CDR3 loop reads CASSEEGGYNEQFF. The CDR3 nucleotides are TGTGCCAGCAGCGAAGAGGGCGGCTACAATGAGCAGTTCTTC.

The J gene is TRBJ2-5, the V gene TRBV6-4; D is unclear. Deletions cut 3 bases from V and 4 bases from J, with 6 bases between. The CDR3 totals 12 residues. Germline V lookup: CDR1 MRHNA, CDR2 SNTAGT. CDR3 nucleotide sequence: TGTGCCAGCAGTGATGTGGGAGAGACCCAGTACTTC. This codes for CASSDVGETQYF.

V gene TRBV12-5 combines with J gene TRBJ2-7, with TRBD2 identical over 10 bases. The J segment lost 2 bases and the V segment lost 6 bases, leaving 7 bases of the junction unmatched. This CDR3 contains 15 residues. Germline-derived CDR1 and CDR2 are LGHNT and FRNRAP. The CDR3 DNA reads TGTGCTAGTGGACAGCGGGAGGGCCGCCCCTACGAGCAGTACTTC. Its protein product is CASGQREGRPYEQYF. Supplemented by reference TRBV12-5 and TRBJ2-7, the full variable domain reads DARVTQTPRHKVTEMGQEVTMRCQPILGHNTVFWYRQTMMQGLELLAYFRNRAPLDDSGMPKDRFSAEMPDATLATLKIQPSEPRDSAVYFCASGQREGRPYEQYFGPGTRLTVT.

The gene calls are TRBV28 and TRBJ1-2, with 9 nucleotides matching TRBD1. Germline assignment: CDR1 MDHEN and CDR2 SYDVKM. The V segment lost 2 bases and the J segment 4 bases; nucleotides outside the gene matches: 8. CDR3 size: 16 residues. Written as DNA, the CDR3 is TGTGCCAGCAGTTTAGCCGGACAGGGGTCGGGCTATGGCTACACCTTC. This encodes CASSLAGQGSGYGYTF.

The chain couples TRBV15 to TRBJ1-4, with D perhaps TRBD1 (6 bases). In germline, CDR1 is LNHNV, CDR2 YYDKDF (reference sequence). This CDR3 has 15 residues. Trimming took 9 bases from V and 8 from J, leaving 22 bases between them. CDR3 sequence (DNA): TGTGCCACATCGGGCGGCAGGGGAGGGCAGGAAAAACTGTTTTTT. As protein: CATSGGRGGQEKLFF.

V gene TRBV6-1 combines with J gene TRBJ2-7; 8 bases are shared with TRBD1. This CDR3 is built from 15 residues. CDR1 is MNHNS and CDR2 is SASEGT in the germline V gene. V trimming: 1 base; J trimming: 3 bases; junction bases outside the gene matches: 5. This CDR3 is CASSEGQGPLYEQYF. The CDR3 DNA follows: TGTGCCAGCAGTGAAGGACAGGGGCCACTCTACGAGCAGTACTTC.

The CDR3 loop is CASSLGDGGGEKLFF. The CDR3 DNA sequence: TGTGCCAGCAGCTTAGGCGACGGAGGCGGTGAAAAACTGTTTTTT. The chain links TRBV7-2 to TRBJ1-4, with D hard to call. The CDR3 runs to 15 residues. With 1 base removed from V and 7 bases from J, the gap between germline ends came to 13 bases. Germline loops: CDR1 SGHTA, CDR2 FQGNSA.

The rearrangement links TRBV21-1 to TRBJ2-5; TRBD1 is taken as the D call from the table, unchecked against the DNA. TRBV21-1 is flagged as a pseudogene. This CDR3 spans 14 amino acids. CDR3 DNA: TGTGCCAGCAGGGGGCGGCTTATACAAGAGACCCAGTACTTC. Translation gives CASRGRLIQETQYF.

J is TRBJ2-3 and V is TRBV14, with 12 bases aligning to TRBD2. Germline trimming cut 1 base from V and 2 bases from J; bases unmatched to any gene: 4. The CDR3 has 17 amino acids. Per germline, CDR1 SGHDN and CDR2 FVKESK. The chain's CDR3 is CASSQGLAGAPTDTQYF. CDR3 DNA: TGTGCCAGCAGCCAAGGACTAGCGGGAGCTCCCACAGATACGCAGTATTTT.

Here the CDR3 reads CAISEGPIEQFF. The CDR3 bases are TGTGCCATCAGTGAAGGGCCAATTGAGCAGTTCTTC. The chain recombines TRBV10-3 with TRBJ2-1; D uncertain. CDR1 and CDR2 (germline): ENHRY, SYGVKD. Trimming took 3 bases from V and 9 from J, leaving 9 bases between them. The length of the CDR3 is 12 residues.

The rearrangement uses TRBV6-5 and TRBJ2-7; no clear D gene. In germline, CDR1 is MNHEY, CDR2 SVGAGI. The ends were cut back, 7 bases at V and 2 bases at J, with 12 bases in the middle. This CDR3 comprises 13 residues. Here the CDR3 DNA reads TGTGCCAGCAACCCAATAGGACCCTACGAGCAGTACTTC. As protein: CASNPIGPYEQYF.

This clone was seen a single time. The chain joins TRBV5-1 to TRBJ2-1, with a possible D match to TRBD1 (6 bases). Germline-derived CDR1 and CDR2 are SGHRS and YFSETQ. The CDR3 runs 12 residues. V was trimmed by 5 bases and J by 8 bases, leaving 11 bases between them. The CDR3 DNA reads TGCGCCAGCAGACTCAGGGGTCATGAGCAGTTCTTC. Translation: CASRLRGHEQFF. The full variable domain, with the rest looked up from reference TRBV5-1 and TRBJ2-1, is KAGVTQTPRYLIKTRGQQVTLSCSPISGHRSVSWYQQTPGQGLQFLFEYFSETQRNKGNFPGRFSGRQFSNSRSEMNVSTLELGDSALYLCASRLRGHEQFFGPGTRLTVL.

The chain links TRBV19 to TRBJ2-5; D unresolved. Germline values: CDR1 LNHDA, CDR2 SQIVND (reference sequence). Trimming stripped 5 bases from V and 1 base from J, with 8 bases between. The CDR3 spans 13 residues. CDR3 DNA: TGTGCCAGTAGTGGCGACACCCAAGAGACCCAGTACTTC. Its translation: CASSGDTQETQYF.

This clone showed up just once. The CDR3: CASSQVLQETQYF. The CDR3 DNA sequence: TGCGCCAGCAGCCAAGTACTCCAAGAGACCCAGTACTTC. V usage is TRBV4-1 and J usage is TRBJ2-5; D is ambiguous. V lost 1 base and J lost 1, with 4 bases in between. The CDR3 totals 13 residues. Germline CDR1 reads MGHRA; CDR2 reads YSYEKL.

In DNA form, the CDR3 reads TGTGCCAGCAGCCGAGTTGGTGTCGAGCAGTACTTC. Residues: CASSRVGVEQYF. The chain joins TRBV7-9 to TRBJ2-7; D ambiguous. Germline CDR1 reads SEHNR; CDR2 reads FQNEAQ (reference sequence). There are 12 residues in the CDR3. Between the trimmed V and J ends, which lost 5 bases and 6 bases, there was a span of 11 bases.